This T cell receptor (beta chain) was captured in a study of technical replicates of blood from a few donors. Assay: immunoSEQ multiplex PCR; the TCRdb copy retains only in-frame clones and omits some. This repertoire shows more than 65,000 clones, around 95% found once; its top ten account for roughly 0.24%. Germline loops: CDR1 SNHLY, CDR2 FYNNEI. The CDR3 runs to 16 residues. V shed 9 bases and J shed 2 bases, with 20 bases lying between them. This clone was recorded a few times. This TCR derives from a human donor in good health. The gene calls are TRBV2 and TRBJ1-3; the D is unclear. The sample was T cells isolated from PBMCs. The CDR3 spells CASADFLKEPGNTIYF. DNA for the CDR3: TGTGCCAGTGCGGACTTCTTAAAGGAGCCTGGAAACACCATATATTTT.